The 15 T cell receptor beta chains given below trace back to one sample, sequenced in a study of T cell responses to AZD1222 COVID-19 vaccine. Repertoires were generated with immunoSEQ multiplex PCR, while TCRdb's copy carries only in-frame clones and drops some. The data contain more than 80,000 clones, roughly 88% of them singletons. The sequencing used peripheral blood, collected 28 days after the second AZD1222 dose. These receptor sequences come from an adult who received the AZD1222 COVID-19 vaccine.

Written as DNA, the CDR3 is TGTGCCACCAGCAGCGGACAGGCAAGAGGCGAGCAGTACTTC. This translates into CATSSGQARGEQYF. The chain joins TRBV15 to TRBJ2-5, with 7 bases matching TRBD1. Matching the DNA end better, TRBJ2-7 makes the J call doubtful. The CDR3 is 14 amino acids. Germline CDR1 is LNHNV and CDR2 is YYDKDF (reference sequence).

The chain employs TRBV7-9 and TRBJ1-1; 7 positions agree with TRBD1. CDR1 and CDR2 from the germline V gene are SEHNR and FQNEAQ (reference sequence). The CDR3 length is 15 residues. V gave up 5 bases and J gave up 1 base; unmatched junction bases: 7. CDR3 DNA: TGTGCCAGCAGCCCGACGACAGGGAGGAACACTGAAGCTTTCTTT. Its translation: CASSPTTGRNTEAFF.

This chain uses TRBV28 with TRBJ2-2, with TRBD1 matching 9 bases. Germline loops: CDR1 MDHEN, CDR2 SYDVKM. The CDR3 is 15 residues long. The trim removed 6 bases at V and 5 bases at J, leaving 7 bases unmatched. The CDR3 loop reads CASRTGTGSTGELFF. For the CDR3, the DNA is TGTGCCAGCAGGACCGGGACAGGGAGTACCGGGGAGCTGTTTTTT. Full variable domain (missing parts from reference TRBV28 and TRBJ2-2): DVKVTQSSRYLVKRTGEKVFLECVQDMDHENMFWYRQDPGLGLRLIYFSYDVKMKEKGDIPEGYSVSREKKERFSLILESASTNQTSMYLCASRTGTGSTGELFFGEGSRLTVL.

The rearrangement joins TRBV11-2 to TRBJ1-2, with a possible D match to TRBD1 (6 bases). The CDR3 length is 16 residues. Germline CDR1 is SGHAT and CDR2 is FQNNGV. V shed 4 bases and J shed 8 bases, with 23 bases lying between them. DNA for the CDR3: TGTGCCAGCAGCTCGCCCCGGGACATCGGTCGAGAAGGCTACACCTTC. It yields the protein CASSSPRDIGREGYTF.

This clone has just a few counts. The chain couples TRBV11-2 to TRBJ1-1, with unresolved D. The CDR3 spans 13 residues. V was clipped by 0 bases and J by 3 bases, with 5 bases between them. The germline V gene has CDR1 SGHAT and CDR2 FQNNGV. For the CDR3, the DNA is TGTGCCAGCAGCTTAGATGTAGACACTGAAGCTTTCTTT. It codes for CASSLDVDTEAFF.

The V and J genes are TRBV7-2 and TRBJ1-5, with 7 bases matching TRBD1. This CDR3 region has 17 residues. Germline CDR1 reads SGHTA; CDR2 reads FQGNSA. V lost 1 base to trimming and J lost 4 bases; unmatched junction nucleotides: 10. The CDR3 is CASSLVSQGGTNQPQHF. The DNA for the CDR3 is TGTGCCAGCAGCTTAGTTAGTCAGGGGGGGACGAATCAGCCCCAGCATTTT.

The chain combines TRBV9 with TRBJ2-1; 7 nucleotides align to TRBD1. The length of the CDR3 is 13 residues. Germline V lookup: CDR1 SGDLS, CDR2 YYNGEE. V lost 4 bases and J lost 5; bases outside the gene matches: 3. The chain's CDR3 is CASSPGQNNEQFF. Written as DNA, the CDR3 is TGTGCCAGCAGCCCGGGACAGAACAATGAGCAGTTCTTC. The full variable domain, its missing parts supplied by reference TRBV9 and TRBJ2-1, is DSGVTQTPKHLITATGQRVTLRCSPRSGDLSVYWYQQSLDQGLQFLIQYYNGEERAKGNILERFSAQQFPDLHSELNLSSLELGDSALYFCASSPGQNNEQFFGPGTRLTVL.

V and J are TRBV2 and TRBJ1-4, with D perhaps matching TRBD1 (5 bases). The V and J ends lost 5 bases and 4 bases respectively, with 14 bases between them. Germline CDR1 and CDR2: SNHLY and FYNNEI. The CDR3 is 15 amino acids. The CDR3, as DNA: TGTGCCAGCAGTAACAGAGGGGTTTTTAATGAAAAACTGTTTTTT. Protein product: CASSNRGVFNEKLFF. Using reference TRBV2 and TRBJ1-4 for the parts outside the CDR3, the full variable domain is EPEVTQTPSHQVTQMGQEVILRCVPISNHLYFYWYRQILGQKVEFLVSFYNNEISEKSEIFDDQFSVERPDGSNFTLKIRSTKLEDSAMYFCASSNRGVFNEKLFFGSGTQLSVL.

The chain links TRBV30 to TRBJ2-7; TRBD2 matches at 7 bases. CDR3 length equals 12 residues. Germline V lookup: CDR1 GTSNPN, CDR2 SVGIG (reference sequence). J was trimmed by 4 bases and V by 5 bases; bases with no gene match: 5. DNA of the CDR3: TGTGCCTGGGGTCAGGGAGGGTACGAGCAGTACTTC. This codes for CAWGQGGYEQYF.

The chain carries TRBV28 and TRBJ1-1; tentatively, D is TRBD1 (5 bases). Trimming left V 0 bases short and J 7 bases short, with 15 bases between. CDR1 and CDR2 (germline): MDHEN, SYDVKM. CDR3 length: 15 amino acids. CDR3: CASSLWGGKRNEAFF. Here the CDR3 DNA reads TGTGCCAGCAGTTTATGGGGGGGGAAGAGGAATGAAGCTTTCTTT.

V gene TRBV18 combines with J gene TRBJ1-1, with D unclear. In germline, CDR1 is KGHSH, CDR2 LQKENI. This CDR3 region has 14 residues. Between the trimmed V and J ends, which lost 1 base and 7 bases, there was a span of 13 bases. The CDR3 loop is CASSPQGTESEAFF. CDR3 coding DNA: TGTGCCAGCTCACCACAAGGTACGGAAAGTGAAGCTTTCTTT. Filled out from reference TRBV18 and TRBJ1-1, the complete variable domain reads NAGVMQNPRHLVRRRGQEARLRCSPMKGHSHVYWYRQLPEEGLKFMVYLQKENIIDESGMPKERFSAEFPKEGPSILRIQQVVRGDSAAYFCASSPQGTESEAFFGQGTRLTVV.

This rearrangement joins TRBV6-4 to TRBJ2-2; 9 bases are shared with TRBD2. Germline assignment: CDR1 MRHNA and CDR2 SNTAGT. The CDR3 extends over 16 amino acids. V shed 3 bases, J shed 6 bases, and the junction held 8 bases outside the gene matches. The CDR3 DNA reads as TGTGCCAGCAGTGATTCGGGACTAGCTGTGCCCGGGGAGCTGTTTTTT. Amino acids: CASSDSGLAVPGELFF.

V is TRBV5-6 and J is TRBJ2-7, with D perhaps matching TRBD1 or TRBD2 (6 bases each). Germline loops: CDR1 SGHDT, CDR2 YYEEEE. Trimming removed 0 bases from V and 2 bases from J, with 9 bases in between. The CDR3 spans 14 residues. The CDR3 region is CASSLGGDTYEQYF. CDR3 DNA: TGTGCCAGCAGCTTGGGGGGGGACACCTACGAGCAGTACTTC.

This clone has only one observation. The chain uses TRBV14 and TRBJ2-6, with 9 bases lining up with TRBD1. The V and J ends lost 3 bases and 1 base, in that order; junction bases with no gene match: 7. The germline V gene encodes CDR1 SGHDN and CDR2 FVKESK. CDR3 length: 18 residues. The DNA for the CDR3 is TGTGCCAGCAGCCATCTTGACGGGACAGGGTCTGGGGCCAACGTCCTGACTTTC. This gives the protein CASSHLDGTGSGANVLTF.

The V gene is TRBV9, the J gene TRBJ2-1, with a possible D match to TRBD2 (5 bases). Germline V gives CDR1 SGDLS, CDR2 YYNGEE. The CDR3 runs to 15 residues. Trimming cost V 1 base and J 0 bases, with 8 bases left between them. The CDR3 sequence: CASSVSAGSYNEQFF. For the CDR3, the DNA is TGTGCCAGCAGCGTAAGTGCGGGCTCCTACAATGAGCAGTTCTTC.